This is a list of T cell receptor beta chains from one sample in a study of T-cell memory formation after mild COVID-19. TCRdb used MiXCR to reprocess the 5' RACE reads, holding one entry per CDR3 protein. The repertoire holds 84,000 or so distinct CDR3 sequences, with about 15% as singletons. Sequenced input: PBMCs or a T cell subset sorted from them (not recorded which). These TCRs come from an adult woman who had mild COVID-19 (a few samples of this study predate the infection). Cell type and time point are not known. The CDR3 runs from the conserved cysteine through the conserved F or W. A D gene is named only where the DNA matches it firmly. Clone size is stated in some rows and not others, as once, few, many or a class when expanded.

j_call v_call d_call clone_size cdr3_nt cdr3_aa
TRBJ2-1 TRBV30 NA few TGTGCCTGGAGTGGCCGGGGGGCGTCTCAGTTCTTC CAWSGRGASQFF
TRBJ2-1 TRBV12-3/TRBV12-4 NA few TGTGCCAGCAGCTCTAGGGGGAGCTCCTACAATGAGCAGTTCTTC CASSSRGSSYNEQFF
TRBJ2-4 TRBV12-3/TRBV12-4 NA once TGTGCCAGCAGCCTACCGGGAGCCAAAAACATTCAGTACTTC CASSLPGAKNIQYF
TRBJ2-7 TRBV20-1 TRBD2 few TGCAGTGCTAGAGATATAGCGGGGATAGAAACCTACGAGCAGTACTTC CSARDIAGIETYEQYF
TRBJ2-3 TRBV2 TRBD2 NA TGTGCCAGCAGTGAGTGGACTAGCGGGGTCACAGATACGCAGTATTTT CASSEWTSGVTDTQYF
TRBJ1-2 TRBV4-1 NA few TGCGCCAGCAGCCAAGATCGGAGTAGGGCCCTCTATGGCTACACCTTC CASSQDRSRALYGYTF
TRBJ1-2 TRBV4-2 NA NA TGTGCCAGCAGCCAGGACATGGAGAGCGACTATGGCTACACCTTC CASSQDMESDYGYTF
TRBJ2-1 TRBV29-1 NA few TGCAGCGTTGGGTTTGGAAGGGGGATTGGATCCTACAATGAGCAGTTCTTC CSVGFGRGIGSYNEQFF
TRBJ2-3 TRBV5-8 NA few TGTGCCAGCAGCTTGGGAGCCGTGATCGGGGTTTCTTTGGATACGCAGTATTTT CASSLGAVIGVSLDTQYF
TRBJ2-3 TRBV7-8 NA NA TGTGCCAGCAGCTTACGGTACAGCTCCACCCCGACGGATTTT CASSLRYSSTPTDF
TRBJ2-1 TRBV10-3 TRBD2 many TGTGCCACCGAAGAAATAGCGGGGGGGCCTAATGAGCAGTTCTTC CATEEIAGGPNEQFF
TRBJ2-7 TRBV7-6 TRBD2 many TGTGCCAGCAGTCGCGGGGCTAGCGGGAACTCAGGGAACTACGAGCAGTACTTC CASSRGASGNSGNYEQYF
TRBJ2-1 TRBV7-9 NA NA TGTGCCAGCAGCTTAGCAGTTAGTTCTGGGAATGAGCAGTTCTTC CASSLAVSSGNEQFF